A single sample is the source of the 27 T cell receptor beta chains below, sequenced in a study of CD8+CD57+ T cells in acquired aplastic anemia (dated by TCRdb to the late 2010s). The listed sequencing device is Illumina HiSeq 2000. TCR beta VDJ combination and CDR3 sequence profiling used genomic DNA as the template. Through fastp at Q25 and MiXCR, TCRdb rebuilt clones from the public reads, retaining in-frame beta chains. CDR3 protein duplicates are merged, each entry listing the most common genes and DNA. The sample yields approximately 270,000 distinct CDR3 sequences; roughly half were counted once. Of the sample, 6.5% to 10% is held by the ten largest clones. The sequenced sample was sorted CD4+, CD8+, or CD8+CD57+ T cells (not recorded which) from PBMCs. The receptor source for this set is a human donor with severe aplastic anemia or a healthy control (not recorded which).

This clonotype was counted at least ten times. The chain couples TRBV12-3 or TRBV12-4 to TRBJ1-1; D might be TRBD1 (6 bases). The germline V and J ends were trimmed by 3 bases and 1 base, with 9 bases remaining between them. The CDR3 spans 14 residues. The chain's CDR3 is CASSFVQGNTEAFF. In DNA, the CDR3 is TGTGCCAGCAGTTTCGTACAGGGGAACACTGAAGCTTTCTTT.

The J gene is TRBJ1-2, the V gene TRBV7-2, with D uncertain. The V gene lost 1 base and the J gene lost 8 bases, with 14 bases spanning the gap. CDR1 SGHTA and CDR2 FQGNSA come from the germline V gene. The CDR3 consists of 14 residues. CDR3 sequence: CASSLDPAVSGYTF. In nucleotides, the CDR3 is TGTGCCAGCAGCTTAGACCCGGCCGTATCGGGCTACACCTTC.

This clonotype occurred many times. One end of the junction is discordant with germline, which a read error may explain. The chain uses TRBV12-3 or TRBV12-4 and TRBJ2-1, with TRBD2 matching over 13 bases. The CDR3 runs 11 residues. The CDR3 DNA follows: TGTGCCAGCAGTTTAGGGGGACTAGCGGGGTTC. As protein: CASSLGGLAGF.

Here the CDR3 reads CASRTNYNSPLHF. The CDR3 DNA sequence: TGTGCCAGTCGGACCAACTATAATTCACCCCTCCACTTT. The chain is built from TRBV19 and TRBJ1-6; D is unresolved. Germline V gene lookup returns CDR1 LNHDA and CDR2 SQIVND (reference sequence). This CDR3 contains 13 residues. V was clipped by 8 bases and J by 3 bases, with 8 bases between them.

The chain joins TRBV7-9 to TRBJ1-2; tentatively, D is TRBD1 (6 bases). This CDR3 region has 14 residues. With 5 bases removed from V and 2 bases from J, the gap between germline ends came to 12 bases. Germline V gives CDR1 SEHNR, CDR2 FQNEAQ (reference sequence). The CDR3: CASSGGRGNYGYTF. Here the CDR3 DNA reads TGTGCCAGCAGCGGGGGCAGGGGAAACTATGGCTACACCTTC.

The chain employs TRBV4-2 and TRBJ2-1; 7 bases fit TRBD2. CDR3 size: 14 residues. V was pared by 4 bases and J by 1 base, with 1 base of the junction left unmatched. The germline V gene has CDR1 LGHNA and CDR2 YNFKEQ. CDR3 region: CASSRAGSYNEQFF. The CDR3 nucleotides read TGTGCCAGCAGCCGAGCGGGATCCTACAATGAGCAGTTCTTC.

The chain joins TRBV15 to TRBJ2-5; D gene uncertain. The V gene's germline CDR1 is LNHNV and CDR2 YYDKDF (reference sequence). V was clipped by 4 bases and J by 2 bases, with 8 bases between them. This CDR3 contains 13 residues. CDR3 nucleotides: TGTGCCACCAGCAAACTGGCGCAAGAGACCCAGTACTTC. Translated: CATSKLAQETQYF.

This clonotype came up many times. The chain links TRBV7-2 to TRBJ2-2, with no clear D. Germline CDR1 reads SGHTA; CDR2 reads FQGNSA. The V gene lost 2 bases and the J gene lost 7 bases, with 8 bases spanning the gap. This CDR3 comprises 13 residues. CDR3 sequence: CASSLRTHGELFF. The CDR3 bases are TGTGCCAGCAGCTTACGCACGCACGGGGAGCTGTTTTTT. The full variable domain, its missing parts supplied by reference TRBV7-2 and TRBJ2-2, is GAGVSQSPSNKVTEKGKDVELRCDPISGHTALYWYRQSLGQGLEFLIYFQGNSAPDKSGLPSDRFSAERTGGSVSTLTIQRTQQEDSAVYLCASSLRTHGELFFGEGSRLTVL.

This clonotype was seen a few times. The J gene is TRBJ2-7, the V gene TRBV24-1; D remains unclear. Germline CDR1 KGHDR, CDR2 SFDVKD. The CDR3 has 14 residues. Trimming removed 3 bases at V and 2 bases at J, with 10 bases between. Here the CDR3 DNA reads TGTGCCACCAGTGATCCTGACATCCCCTACGAGCAGTACTTC. Translated: CATSDPDIPYEQYF.

The V call is TRBV10-3, the J call TRBJ1-1; D perhaps matches TRBD1 (5 bases). Trimming shortened V by 4 bases and J by 3 bases, and 18 bases separated the two germline ends. This CDR3 region has 16 residues. Per the germline V gene, CDR1 is ENHRY and CDR2 is SYGVKD. This CDR3 is CAISGRDGAGDTEAFF. The CDR3 DNA sequence: TGTGCCATCAGTGGAAGGGACGGAGCCGGGGACACTGAAGCTTTCTTT.

The genes are TRBV2 and TRBJ1-1, with no clear D. Germline V CDR1 and CDR2: SNHLY, FYNNEI. V lost 6 bases and J lost 4, with 9 bases in between. The CDR3 sequence is 12 residues long. CDR3 in DNA: TGTGCCAGCAGGTTTGGGCGCACTGAAGCTTTCTTT. It is translated as CASRFGRTEAFF.

The chain employs TRBV20-1 and TRBJ2-7; maybe TRBD1 (6 bases). V gave up 1 base and J gave up 6 bases, with 10 bases separating them. This CDR3 spans 12 amino acids. The V gene's germline CDR1 is DFQATT and CDR2 SNEGSKA (reference sequence). In nucleotides, the CDR3 is TGCAGTGCTAGAGTTGGGGGCCCCGAGCAGTACTTC. It translates to CSARVGGPEQYF.

The rearrangement uses TRBV10-1 and TRBJ2-3; no firm D call. The germline V gene has CDR1 WNHNN and CDR2 SYGVQD (reference sequence). V lost 4 bases and J lost 5, with 4 bases in between. The CDR3 loop spans 11 amino acids. The chain's CDR3 is CASSVQDTQYF. CDR3 sequence (DNA): TGCGCCAGCAGTGTACAAGATACGCAGTATTTT.

The chain combines TRBV9 with TRBJ2-7, with D hard to call. V lost 0 bases to trimming and J lost 4 bases, with 14 bases between them. From germline, CDR1 is SGDLS and CDR2 YYNGEE. This CDR3 has 15 amino acids. The CDR3 spells CASSVGPSQSYEQYF. In DNA, the CDR3 is TGTGCCAGCAGCGTAGGTCCCAGCCAGTCGTACGAGCAGTACTTC.

This chain links TRBV5-5 with TRBJ1-4; 9 bases match TRBD1. After removal of 0 bases from V and 8 bases from J, the junction contained 14 bases not matched to a gene. The CDR3 sequence is 18 residues long. Germline V CDR1 and CDR2: SGHKS, YYEKEE (reference sequence). CDR3 sequence reads: CASSLDPGTGLIGEKLFF. The CDR3 region has the DNA TGTGCCAGCAGCTTGGACCCCGGGACAGGGTTGATAGGGGAAAAACTGTTTTTT. Looking up the rest from reference TRBV5-5 and TRBJ1-4 gives the full variable domain: DAGVTQSPTHLIKTRGQQVTLRCSPISGHKSVSWYQQVLGQGPQFIFQYYEKEERGRGNFPDRFSARQFPNYSSELNVNALLLGDSALYLCASSLDPGTGLIGEKLFFGSGTQLSVL.

This clonotype has at least ten counts. The J gene is TRBJ2-7, the V gene TRBV4-2; 9 positions match TRBD2. With V trimmed by 0 bases and J by 6 bases, 9 bases remained unmatched. CDR1 is LGHNA, CDR2 YNFKEQ, per germline. The CDR3 is 16 amino acids. For the CDR3, the DNA is TGTGCCAGCAGCCAAGATGGGGCTAGCGGGGAACGCGAGCAGTACTTC. This codes for CASSQDGASGEREQYF.

This chain links TRBV5-1 with TRBJ2-1; D might be TRBD2 (5 bases). V dropped 2 bases and J dropped 7 bases, with 10 bases sitting between them. The CDR3 consists of 13 residues. The germline V gene has CDR1 SGHRS and CDR2 YFSETQ. The CDR3 sequence is CASSLELANEQFF. CDR3 coding DNA: TGCGCCAGCAGCTTAGAGCTAGCAAATGAGCAGTTCTTC.

The rearrangement joins TRBV19 to TRBJ1-6; D is perhaps TRBD1 (6 bases). V shed 6 bases and J shed 10 bases, with 19 bases lying between them. Germline V CDR1 and CDR2: LNHDA, SQIVND (reference sequence). The CDR3 loop spans 15 amino acids. CDR3 in amino acids: CASSLTKRGASPLHF. The CDR3 nucleotides read TGTGCCAGTAGCCTCACGAAAAGGGGGGCCTCACCCCTCCACTTT.

V gene TRBV20-1 combines with J gene TRBJ1-2, with 8 bases aligning to TRBD1. The junction had 7 bases not matched to a gene; V was cut back by 0 bases and J by 4 bases. CDR3 length: 15 amino acids. Germline V CDR1 and CDR2: DFQATT, SNEGSKA (reference sequence). CDR3 DNA: TGCAGTGCTAGAGATCCGGCAGGGGGCGTCTATGGCTACACCTTC. It encodes CSARDPAGGVYGYTF.

V and J are TRBV15 and TRBJ2-6; D is undetermined. V lost 0 bases and J lost 0, with 6 bases in between. The germline CDR1 and CDR2 sequences are LNHNV and YYDKDF (reference sequence). The length of the CDR3 is 16 residues. This CDR3 reads CATSRDLGSGANVLTF. CDR3 nucleotides: TGTGCCACCAGCAGAGATCTTGGCTCTGGGGCCAACGTCCTGACTTTC. The full variable domain, rest sourced from reference TRBV15 and TRBJ2-6, is DAMVIQNPRYQVTQFGKPVTLSCSQTLNHNVMYWYQQKSSQAPKLLFHYYDKDFNNEADTPDNFQSRRPNTSFCFLDIRSPGLGDTAMYLCATSRDLGSGANVLTFGAGSRLTVL.

This clonotype was detected many times. This chain joins TRBV24-1 and TRBJ2-7; 7 positions agree with TRBD1. From germline, CDR1 is KGHDR and CDR2 SFDVKD. Unmatched junction bases numbered 9, after V lost 7 bases and J lost 4 bases. The CDR3 contains 14 residues. The CDR3 DNA reads TGTGCCACCAGGATGGGACAGAGCTATTACGAGCAGTACTTC. The encoded protein is CATRMGQSYYEQYF.

This clonotype was seen more than once but under ten times. The chain is built from TRBV6-4 and TRBJ2-5; 9 positions agree with TRBD1. V lost 10 bases, J lost 5 bases, and 8 bases stayed unmatched. This CDR3 contains 13 residues. The germline CDR1 and CDR2 sequences are MRHNA and SNTAGT. CDR3 sequence reads: CAILRQGEETQYF. The CDR3 DNA reads TGTGCCATCCTTCGACAGGGGGAGGAGACCCAGTACTTC.

J is TRBJ2-3 and V is TRBV11-3, with D possibly being TRBD2 (5 bases). CDR1 is SGHNT, CDR2 YENEEA, per germline. The V and J ends lost 5 bases and 6 bases respectively, with 12 bases between them. The CDR3 has 13 residues. The CDR3 is CASSASEGDTQYF. In nucleotides, the CDR3 is TGTGCCAGCAGCGCCAGTGAGGGTGATACGCAGTATTTT.

The rearrangement joins TRBV4-1 to TRBJ2-1; unclear D gene. Germline V lookup: CDR1 MGHRA, CDR2 YSYEKL. The length of the CDR3 is 13 residues. Trimming removed 1 base at V and 10 bases at J, with 11 bases between. The CDR3 DNA reads TGCGCCAGCAGCCAAGGCGTAGTCAGGGAGCAGTTCTTC. Residues: CASSQGVVREQFF.

This chain uses TRBV5-4 with TRBJ1-6; maybe TRBD1 (5 bases). This CDR3 contains 17 residues. V was shortened by 4 bases and J by 8 bases, with 22 bases between the two germline ends. Germline V lookup: CDR1 SGHNT, CDR2 YYREEE (reference sequence). The CDR3 DNA reads TGTGCCAGCAGCCTCACCCCCCGACAGCGACAGCATTCACCCCTCCACTTT. It specifies CASSLTPRQRQHSPLHF.

There are many counts of this clonotype. The rearrangement links TRBV11-2 to TRBJ1-2; 7 bases fit TRBD1. The CDR3 loop spans 17 amino acids. CDR1 is SGHAT, CDR2 FQNNGV, per germline. The ends lost 4 bases at V and 5 bases at J; junction bases unmatched: 16. CDR3 residues: CASSSLRQGVRNYGYTF. The CDR3 nucleotides are TGTGCCAGCAGCTCCCTACGACAGGGAGTACGAAATTATGGCTACACCTTC. Supplemented by reference TRBV11-2 and TRBJ1-2, the full variable domain reads EAGVAQSPRYKIIEKRQSVAFWCNPISGHATLYWYQQILGQGPKLLIQFQNNGVVDDSQLPKDRFSAERLKGVDSTLKIQPAKLEDSAVYLCASSSLRQGVRNYGYTFGSGTRLTVV.

The chain links TRBV7-9 to TRBJ1-1, with D hard to call. The CDR3 contains 14 residues. Germline CDR1 is SEHNR and CDR2 is FQNEAQ (reference sequence). Deletions cut 3 bases from V and 4 bases from J, with 12 bases between. The CDR3 DNA is TGTGCCAGCAGCTTTGGAGGGAAGGGCACTGAAGCTTTCTTT. Translating it yields CASSFGGKGTEAFF.